This T cell receptor (beta chain) was sequenced for a study of T cell responses to AZD1222 COVID-19 vaccine. Sequencing was performed with immunoSEQ multiplex PCR; in TCRdb, only in-frame clones are kept and a portion is missing. The sample gives tens of thousands of clones, 65% to 85% of which show up once; 15% to 20% is in the top ten. After removal of 4 bases from V and 5 bases from J, the junction contained 7 bases not matched to a gene. Germline V lookup: CDR1 SQVTM, CDR2 ANQGSEA. The CDR3 has 15 amino acids. The TCR originated in an adult who received the AZD1222 COVID-19 vaccine. This chain links TRBV29-1 with TRBJ1-4; 10 positions agree with TRBD1. Sample: peripheral blood, taken 28 days after the second AZD1222 dose. The CDR3 DNA reads TGCAGCGTTGCCCGGACAGGGGGATTGAATGAAAAACTGTTTTTT. Amino acid sequence: CSVARTGGLNEKLFF.